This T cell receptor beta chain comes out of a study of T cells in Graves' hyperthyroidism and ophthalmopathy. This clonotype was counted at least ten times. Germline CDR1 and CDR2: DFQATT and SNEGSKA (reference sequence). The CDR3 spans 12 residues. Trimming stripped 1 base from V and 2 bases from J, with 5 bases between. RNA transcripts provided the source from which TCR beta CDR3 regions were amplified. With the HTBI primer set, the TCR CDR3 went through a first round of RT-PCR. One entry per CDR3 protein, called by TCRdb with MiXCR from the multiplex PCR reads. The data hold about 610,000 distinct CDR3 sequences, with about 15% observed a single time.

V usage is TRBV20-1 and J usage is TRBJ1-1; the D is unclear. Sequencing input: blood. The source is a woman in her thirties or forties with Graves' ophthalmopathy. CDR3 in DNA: TGCAGTGCTAGAGTCCAAAACACTGAAGCTTTCTTT. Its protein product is CSARVQNTEAFF.